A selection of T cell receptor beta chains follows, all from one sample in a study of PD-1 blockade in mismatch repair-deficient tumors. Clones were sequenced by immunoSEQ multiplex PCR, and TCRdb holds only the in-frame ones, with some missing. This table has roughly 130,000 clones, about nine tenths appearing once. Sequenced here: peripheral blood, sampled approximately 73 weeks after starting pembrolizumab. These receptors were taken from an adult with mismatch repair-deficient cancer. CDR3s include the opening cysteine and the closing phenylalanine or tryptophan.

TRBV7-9	CASSLTSEYNEQFF
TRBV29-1	CSVLDGLAGTKSSYNEQFF
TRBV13	CASSLRTGTDTQYF
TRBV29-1	CSVDEQFF
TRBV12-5	CASGLGYAGGGRLGDTQYF
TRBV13	CASSLTGLQDYEQYF
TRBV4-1	CASRSAGAGELFF
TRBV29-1	CSAPGEYGYTF
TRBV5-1	CASSLEAGGLSGELFF
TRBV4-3	CASSQDIGTRGPDTQYF
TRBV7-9	CASSPKTGGGYYGYTF
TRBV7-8	CASSLARAETSVEQYF
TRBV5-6	CASSLAGFEQYF
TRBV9	CASSAWDRTFSYEQYF
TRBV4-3	CASSHRYEQYF
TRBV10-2	CASFSGRKYEQYF
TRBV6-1	CASSLRGPYNEQFF
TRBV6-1	CASSEDAAAPGELFF
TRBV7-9	CASSARDRTYEQYF
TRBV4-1	CASSQRAGVRNEQFF
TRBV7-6	CASSFQVDTEAFF
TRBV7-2	CASSEVLATKAKNIQYF
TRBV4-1	CASSQSQGSYGYTF
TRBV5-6	CASSFRDSSSGNTIYF
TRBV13	CASTIGKTGGTDTQYF
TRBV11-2	CASSQRNEKLFF
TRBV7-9	CASSLIALQETQYF
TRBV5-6	CASSLYRRENTEAFF
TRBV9	CASGSNEQFF
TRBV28	CASSSTRLAASTDTQYF
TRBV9	CASSVAGTGGKNTEAFF
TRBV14	CASSQAGSSGNTIYF
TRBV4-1	CASSQVFTGDSSYEQYF
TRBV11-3	CASSPGGAGTGELFF
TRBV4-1	CASSQTITRGYEQYF